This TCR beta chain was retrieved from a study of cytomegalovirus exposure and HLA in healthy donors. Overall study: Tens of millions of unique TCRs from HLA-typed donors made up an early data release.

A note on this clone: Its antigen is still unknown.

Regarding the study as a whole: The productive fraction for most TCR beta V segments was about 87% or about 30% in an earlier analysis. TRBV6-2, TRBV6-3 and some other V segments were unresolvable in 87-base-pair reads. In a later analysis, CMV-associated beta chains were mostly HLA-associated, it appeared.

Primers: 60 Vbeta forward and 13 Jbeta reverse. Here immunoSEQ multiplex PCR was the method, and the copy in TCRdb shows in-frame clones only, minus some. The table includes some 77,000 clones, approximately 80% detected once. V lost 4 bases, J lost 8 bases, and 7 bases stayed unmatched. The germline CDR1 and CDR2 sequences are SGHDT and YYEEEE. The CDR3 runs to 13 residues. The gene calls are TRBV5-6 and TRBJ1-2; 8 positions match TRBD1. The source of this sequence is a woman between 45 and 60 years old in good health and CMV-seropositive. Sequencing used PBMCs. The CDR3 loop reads CASSPGTGGGYTF. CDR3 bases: TGTGCCAGCAGCCCCGGGACAGGAGGAGGCTACACCTTC.